The clone carrying this T cell receptor (beta chain) was observed a few times. As yet, its antigen is unknown. The sample is drawn from a study of blood T cells in healthy people across ages. The trim removed 0 bases at V and 4 bases at J, leaving 7 bases unmatched. CDR1 is DFQATT and CDR2 is SNEGSKA in the germline V gene (reference sequence). The CDR3 sequence is 15 residues long. Study results and limitations: There were more naive CD4+ cells and higher diversity in long-lived donors than in aged donors.

With a J-beta primer mix and a sample-barcoded 5' primer, a second PCR ran roughly 6 to 11 cycles. One entry per CDR3 protein, called by TCRdb with MiXCR from the 5' RACE reads. This sample has 700,000 to 1,000,000 distinct CDR3 sequences, with approximately 44% found just once. This sequence was found in a man in his sixties in good health. This sequence joins TRBV20-1 and TRBJ2-3; 7 positions agree with TRBD2. The specimen was blood. The CDR3 spells CSARDPRLAADTQYF. In nucleotides, the CDR3 is TGCAGTGCTAGAGATCCCCGGCTAGCGGCAGATACGCAGTATTTT.